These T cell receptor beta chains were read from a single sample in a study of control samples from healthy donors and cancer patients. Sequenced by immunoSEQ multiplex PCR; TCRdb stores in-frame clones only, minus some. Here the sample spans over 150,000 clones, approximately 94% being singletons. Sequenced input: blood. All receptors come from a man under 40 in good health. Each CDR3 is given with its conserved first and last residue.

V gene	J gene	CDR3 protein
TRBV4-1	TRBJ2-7	CASSLRLAVPYEQYF
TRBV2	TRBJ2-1	CASRKAGGGGEQFF
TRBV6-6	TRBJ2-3	CASSDRGHRDTQYF
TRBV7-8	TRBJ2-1	CASSLGPINEQFF
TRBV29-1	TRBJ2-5	CSVEVLGQQETQYF
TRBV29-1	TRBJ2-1	CSARPEYVEQFF
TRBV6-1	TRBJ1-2	CASSDWDHNYGYTF
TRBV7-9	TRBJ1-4	CASSFSQASATNEKLFF
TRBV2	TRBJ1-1	CASSDLRGNTEAFF
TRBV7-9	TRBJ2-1	CASSSTDSSYNEQFF
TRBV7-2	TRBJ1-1	CASSLVRGGNTEAFF
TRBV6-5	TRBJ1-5	CASSTGRNQPQHF
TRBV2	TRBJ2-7	CASSASPGQGIFYEQYF
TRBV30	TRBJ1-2	CAWDRRNYGYTF
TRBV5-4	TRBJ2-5	CASSLGAGAASSETQYF
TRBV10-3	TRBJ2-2	CASRTGGPGELFF
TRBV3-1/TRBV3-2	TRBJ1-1	CASSHTALGTEAFF
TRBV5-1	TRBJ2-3	CASSSSTDTQYF
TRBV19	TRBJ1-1	CASSAQGAPTEAFF
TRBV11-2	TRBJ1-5	CASSLGGGEGQPQHF
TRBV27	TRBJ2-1	CASSSPRSTGGNEQFF
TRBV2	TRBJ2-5	CASSIGGGETQYF
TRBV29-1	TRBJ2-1	CSVAQTGGREQFF
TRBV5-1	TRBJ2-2	CASSLAGGTGELFF
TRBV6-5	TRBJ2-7	CASSPLLAAHYEQYF
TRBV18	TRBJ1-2	CASSLSGIQYGYTF
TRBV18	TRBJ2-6	CASSPGASGANVLTF
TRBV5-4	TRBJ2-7	CASSPAGRAEDEQYF
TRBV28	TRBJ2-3	CASSLSQGTDTQYF
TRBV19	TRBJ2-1	CATGGGGSSYNEQFF
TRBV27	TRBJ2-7	CASSLSSGRSYEQYF
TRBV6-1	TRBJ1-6	CASSEGGSHSYNSPLHF
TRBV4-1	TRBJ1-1	CASSQEWPGAEAFF
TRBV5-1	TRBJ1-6	CASSLGFHSYNSPLHF
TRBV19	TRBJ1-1	CASRQGRNTEAFF
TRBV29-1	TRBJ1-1	CSVRLGTEAFF
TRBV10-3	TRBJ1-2	CATNPGGIVYGYTF
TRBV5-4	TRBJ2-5	CASSLGQMRGGETQYF
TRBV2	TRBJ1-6	CASSGGPGSISPLHF
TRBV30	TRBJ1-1	CAWPGGPTGSNTEAFF
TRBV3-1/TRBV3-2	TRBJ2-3	CASSQRARKTDTQYF
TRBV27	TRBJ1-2	CASGHRARGYTF
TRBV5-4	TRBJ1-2	CASSLDRGNYGYTF
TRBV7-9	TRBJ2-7	CASSPFRGQGGEQYF
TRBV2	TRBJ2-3	CASRVSGFPGTDTQYF
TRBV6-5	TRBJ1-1	CASRGAGAGDTEAFF
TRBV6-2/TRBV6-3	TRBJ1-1	CASSYSTDRGLMNTEAFF
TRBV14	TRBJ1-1	CASSQSVGWMNTEAFF
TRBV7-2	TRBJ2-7	CASSLGLPGHEQYF
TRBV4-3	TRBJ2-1	CASSQVAGGYNEQFF